The 30 T cell receptor beta chains presented below share a single source sample, sequenced in a study of blood T cell repertoires in COVID-19. TCRdb's table, derived via immunoSEQ multiplex PCR, lists solely in-frame clones and lacks some. Seen here are hundreds of thousands of clones, about nine tenths observed once, and the top ten hold roughly 4.2%. Sequencing input: peripheral blood. The receptor source for this set is a man over 45 with acute or convalescent COVID-19.

V is TRBV7-2 and J is TRBJ1-2, with TRBD1 matching over 10 bases. The CDR3 covers 14 residues. Germline CDR1 is SGHTA and CDR2 is FQGNSA. V lost 9 bases, J lost 4 bases, and 8 bases stayed unmatched. The CDR3 loop reads CASGTGDFFYGYTF. DNA of the CDR3: TGTGCCAGTGGGACAGGGGATTTTTTCTATGGCTACACCTTC.

This rearrangement joins TRBV7-9 to TRBJ1-6; maybe TRBD1 (5 bases). The germline gives CDR1 SEHNR, CDR2 FQNEAQ (reference sequence). This CDR3 is 19 amino acids long. Between the trimmed V and J ends, which lost 5 bases and 3 bases, there was a span of 23 bases. CDR3 nucleotide sequence: TGTGCCAGCAGCCCCCGGACTTGGGACGAGGGACTCTATAATTCACCCCTCCACTTT. The encoded protein is CASSPRTWDEGLYNSPLHF.

The V call is TRBV6-1, the J call TRBJ1-6; 9 bases match TRBD1. V shed 2 bases and J 2 bases; nucleotides not matched to a gene: 19. The CDR3 length is 22 residues. Germline assignment: CDR1 MNHNS and CDR2 SASEGT. Written as DNA, the CDR3 is TGTGCCAGCAGTGAATGGGGGTGGGGGACAGGGCAGTCTGCGCCCTATAATTCACCCCTCCACTTT. Amino acid sequence: CASSEWGWGTGQSAPYNSPLHF.

The V gene is TRBV18, the J gene TRBJ2-5, with 8 bases matching TRBD1. The germline V gene has CDR1 KGHSH and CDR2 LQKENI. Germline trimming cut 2 bases from V and 4 bases from J; bases unmatched to any gene: 3. There are 14 residues in the CDR3. The CDR3 DNA reads as TGTGCCAGCTCACCAAGGACAGGGAGAGAGACCCAGTACTTC. Translated: CASSPRTGRETQYF.

The rearrangement uses TRBV18 and TRBJ2-7; 8 positions agree with TRBD1. This CDR3 contains 14 residues. The junction had 4 bases not matched to a gene; V was cut back by 3 bases and J by 3 bases. CDR1 and CDR2 (germline): KGHSH, LQKENI. The CDR3 region is CASSPGQGSYEQYF. The DNA for the CDR3 is TGTGCCAGCTCACCTGGACAGGGCAGCTACGAGCAGTACTTC.

This clone has just a few counts. The chain recombines TRBV5-1 with TRBJ1-4; 7 nucleotides agree with TRBD1. CDR1 and CDR2 from the germline V gene are SGHRS and YFSETQ. J lost 4 bases, V lost 3 bases, and 6 bases had no gene match. The CDR3 contains 15 residues. CDR3 sequence reads: CASSSTGQFNEKLFF. The DNA for the CDR3 is TGCGCCAGCAGCTCGACGGGACAGTTTAATGAAAAACTGTTTTTT.

The chain has TRBV5-1 and TRBJ1-1; D gene unclear. V gave up 4 bases and J gave up 2 bases, with 15 bases separating them. The CDR3 spans 15 residues. The germline CDR1 and CDR2 sequences are SGHRS and YFSETQ. The CDR3 DNA follows: TGCGCCAGCAGCCCCCTGGCTCCTCAAAACACTGAAGCTTTCTTT. It specifies CASSPLAPQNTEAFF.

J is TRBJ1-2 and V is TRBV5-6; D call uncertain. The germline gives CDR1 SGHDT, CDR2 YYEEEE. V shed 7 bases and J shed 0 bases, with 10 bases lying between them. The CDR3 covers 13 residues. CDR3 nucleotide sequence: TGTGCCAGCGGGGAGGTTCCTAACTATGGCTACACCTTC. Translating gives CASGEVPNYGYTF. Full variable domain (outside the CDR3, taken from reference TRBV5-6 and TRBJ1-2): DAGVTQSPTHLIKTRGQQVTLRCSPKSGHDTVSWYQQALGQGPQFIFQYYEEEERQRGNFPDRFSGHQFPNYSSELNVNALLLGDSALYLCASGEVPNYGYTFGSGTRLTVV.

This clone is a singleton in its sample. Distinct nucleotide sequences in the sample also encode this CDR3. The chain joins TRBV19 to TRBJ2-7; 11 bases line up with TRBD1. The V gene's germline CDR1 is LNHDA and CDR2 SQIVND (reference sequence). The CDR3 has 15 amino acids. J was trimmed by 0 bases and V by 4 bases; bases with no gene match: 2. In DNA, the CDR3 is TGTGCCAGTAGTACCGGACAGGGGGCCTCCTACGAGCAGTACTTC. This encodes CASSTGQGASYEQYF.

This clone is a singleton in its sample. The V and J genes are TRBV19 and TRBJ1-4; 7 nucleotides agree with TRBD1. The CDR3 contains 14 residues. The V segment lost 4 bases and the J segment 3 bases; nucleotides outside the gene matches: 2. Germline CDR1 is LNHDA and CDR2 is SQIVND (reference sequence). CDR3 DNA: TGTGCCAGTAGTAGGGGGACAGCTAATGAAAAACTGTTTTTT. Protein sequence: CASSRGTANEKLFF.

The chain uses TRBV10-3 and TRBJ1-2, with D perhaps TRBD1 (6 bases). The V end lost 6 bases, the J end lost 10 bases, and 21 bases lay between the germline ends. This CDR3 spans 14 amino acids. Germline V CDR1 and CDR2: ENHRY, SYGVKD. CDR3 in amino acids: CAISTSQGTPSYTF. The CDR3 bases are TGTGCCATCAGCACTTCCCAGGGGACCCCCTCCTACACCTTC.

In this sample, this clone turned up once. V usage is TRBV2 and J usage is TRBJ1-2; D remains ambiguous. Germline V gene sequence: CDR1 SNHLY, CDR2 FYNNEI. V was cut by 4 bases and J by 3 bases, with 12 bases left in between. The CDR3 is 14 amino acids. This CDR3 is CASSVLTSDYGYTF. The CDR3 bases are TGTGCCAGCAGTGTGCTTACAAGCGACTATGGCTACACCTTC.

The count of this clone is one. The chain couples TRBV6-5 to TRBJ1-5; D remains ambiguous. The CDR3 contains 15 residues. Between the trimmed V and J ends, which lost 0 bases and 0 bases, there was a span of 6 bases. In germline, CDR1 is MNHEY, CDR2 SVGAGI. The CDR3 DNA sequence: TGTGCCAGCAGTTACTCATCAAATAGCAATCAGCCCCAGCATTTT. Its protein product is CASSYSSNSNQPQHF.

In DNA form, the CDR3 reads TGCAGCGTTAGGGGTCGGTCCTACAATGAGCAGTTCTTC. As protein: CSVRGRSYNEQFF. The chain employs TRBV29-1 and TRBJ2-1, with TRBD1 as a possible D gene (5 bases). V was cut by 5 bases and J by 1 base, with 9 bases left in between. Germline CDR1 is SQVTM and CDR2 is ANQGSEA. The CDR3 contains 13 residues.

As regards this clone: The sample has other DNA sequences that encode this CDR3 too. This rearrangement joins TRBV5-6 to TRBJ2-5; 7 nucleotides match TRBD1. This CDR3 comprises 13 residues. V was pared by 4 bases and J by 3 bases, with 3 bases of the junction left unmatched. The germline V gene encodes CDR1 SGHDT and CDR2 YYEEEE. Here the CDR3 DNA reads TGTGCCAGCAGCCGAGGGACAGAAGAGACCCAGTACTTC. This sequence encodes CASSRGTEETQYF.

This chain uses TRBV7-9 with TRBJ1-2; a possible D gene is TRBD1 (5 bases). Per the germline V gene, CDR1 is SEHNR and CDR2 is FQNEAQ (reference sequence). CDR3 length: 15 amino acids. V dropped 5 bases and J dropped 6 bases, with 19 bases sitting between them. The CDR3, as DNA: TGTGCCAGCAGCGTACGGCGGGGGGAGTGGGATGGCTACACCTTC. Translation gives CASSVRRGEWDGYTF.

A remark on this clone: This same CDR3 is encoded by further DNA sequences in the sample. The chain carries TRBV5-1 and TRBJ1-6; 7 nucleotides match TRBD1. The V gene end was trimmed by 2 bases and the J gene end by 7 bases; junction bases not matched to a gene: 3. This CDR3 spans 14 amino acids. Germline CDR1 and CDR2: SGHRS and YFSETQ. The CDR3 is CASSLRTGNSPLHF. The CDR3 coding sequence is TGCGCCAGCAGCTTAAGGACAGGCAATTCACCCCTCCACTTT. The full variable domain, with the rest looked up from reference TRBV5-1 and TRBJ1-6, is KAGVTQTPRYLIKTRGQQVTLSCSPISGHRSVSWYQQTPGQGLQFLFEYFSETQRNKGNFPGRFSGRQFSNSRSEMNVSTLELGDSALYLCASSLRTGNSPLHFGNGTRLTVT.

The chain couples TRBV19 to TRBJ1-2; 11 bases line up with TRBD1. V gave up 4 bases and J gave up 4 bases; unmatched junction bases: 2. Germline CDR1 LNHDA, CDR2 SQIVND (reference sequence). The CDR3 extends over 14 amino acids. The CDR3 sequence: CASSTGQGAYGYTF. Here the CDR3 DNA reads TGTGCCAGTAGTACTGGACAGGGGGCCTATGGCTACACCTTC.

V usage is TRBV6-5 and J usage is TRBJ2-7; D call uncertain. This CDR3 has 13 residues. The germline CDR1 and CDR2 sequences are MNHEY and SVGAGI. Between the trimmed V and J ends, which lost 3 bases and 0 bases, there was a span of 6 bases. CDR3 sequence reads: CASSYRRSYEQYF. The CDR3 DNA is TGTGCCAGCAGTTATCGTCGCTCCTACGAGCAGTACTTC.

J is TRBJ1-2 and V is TRBV5-4, with D possibly TRBD1 on 6 matching bases. The CDR3 sequence is 17 residues long. V lost 4 bases, J lost 6 bases, and 25 bases lay in between. Germline CDR1 and CDR2: SGHNT and YYREEE (reference sequence). The CDR3 bases are TGTGCCAGCAGCCCAAACAGAAACCTGGGGGCAATGGATGGCTACACCTTC. This translates into CASSPNRNLGAMDGYTF.

This clone has just a few counts. Other DNA sequences in this sample translate to the same CDR3. The chain uses TRBV14 and TRBJ1-1; a weak D match, TRBD1 (5 bases). CDR1 and CDR2 from the germline V gene are SGHDN and FVKESK. The CDR3 runs to 14 residues. Between the trimmed V and J ends, which lost 0 bases and 6 bases, there was a span of 11 bases. The CDR3 sequence: CASSQEWGRAEAFF. Here the CDR3 DNA reads TGTGCCAGCAGCCAAGAATGGGGCAGGGCTGAAGCTTTCTTT.

J is TRBJ1-4 and V is TRBV19, with no clear D. The V gene's germline CDR1 is LNHDA and CDR2 SQIVND (reference sequence). CDR3 size: 15 residues. Trimming left V 6 bases short and J 8 bases short, with 19 bases between. In nucleotides, the CDR3 is TGTGCCAGTAGCCTCTCAGGCGGGGTGCGAGAAAAACTGTTTTTT. Translation gives CASSLSGGVREKLFF.

This clone appeared a single time. J is TRBJ1-5 and V is TRBV2; 7 bases fit TRBD1. CDR3 length: 13 residues. Per germline, CDR1 SNHLY and CDR2 FYNNEI. Losses at the gene ends were 4 bases for V and 5 bases for J; bases not matched to a gene: 2. This chain's CDR3 is CASSGQGDQPQHF. Written as DNA, the CDR3 is TGTGCCAGCAGTGGGCAGGGGGATCAGCCCCAGCATTTT.

This chain links TRBV5-5 with TRBJ2-5; D gene ambiguous. CDR3 size: 13 residues. Germline lookup yields CDR1 SGHKS and CDR2 YYEKEE (reference sequence). Trimming left V 5 bases short and J 2 bases short, with 10 bases between. Here the CDR3 reads CASRGDPQETQYF. The CDR3 nucleotides are TGTGCCAGCAGAGGAGACCCGCAAGAGACCCAGTACTTC.

The rearrangement joins TRBV7-3 to TRBJ2-2; maybe TRBD1 (7 bases). Trimming shortened V by 5 bases and J by 9 bases, and 19 bases separated the two germline ends. CDR3 length: 15 residues. Germline V lookup: CDR1 SGHTA, CDR2 FQGTGA. The DNA for the CDR3 is TGTGCCAGCAGCCACGGAGGGGCAGGGGGTAGGGAGCTGTTTTTT. This gives the protein CASSHGGAGGRELFF.

The chain carries TRBV27 and TRBJ2-2; 8 nucleotides align to TRBD2. The junction had 7 bases not matched to a gene; V was cut back by 3 bases and J by 7 bases. Germline V gives CDR1 MNHEY, CDR2 SMNVEV (reference sequence). The CDR3 has 15 amino acids. The DNA for the CDR3 is TGTGCCAGCAGTTTGGCCGGGGGGGTGGTCGGGGAGCTGTTTTTT. Its protein is CASSLAGGVVGELFF.

This chain uses TRBV7-2 with TRBJ2-7; 8 nucleotides match TRBD1. This CDR3 is built from 14 residues. Germline V gene lookup returns CDR1 SGHTA and CDR2 FQGNSA. J gave up 6 bases and V 4 bases, and 8 bases lay outside the gene matches. CDR3 sequence: CASSSRQGTGEQYF. The CDR3, as DNA: TGTGCCAGCAGCTCACGACAGGGGACCGGCGAGCAGTACTTC.

The V call is TRBV19, the J call TRBJ2-3; 9 bases agree with TRBD1. The CDR3 covers 16 residues. Germline trimming cut 5 bases from V and 4 bases from J; bases unmatched to any gene: 10. Germline V lookup: CDR1 LNHDA, CDR2 SQIVND (reference sequence). The DNA of the CDR3 is TGTGCCAGTAGTGCCATGGGACAGGGAGGGGCAGATACGCAGTATTTT. This gives the protein CASSAMGQGGADTQYF.

The DNA for the CDR3 is TGCGCCAGCACCCTCAGCGGAAGCTCCTACAATGAGCAGTTCTTC. Residues: CASTLSGSSYNEQFF. This chain connects TRBV5-1 to TRBJ2-1, with a weak D call TRBD2 (5 bases). V shed 6 bases and J shed 0 bases, with 13 bases lying between them. Germline V gives CDR1 SGHRS, CDR2 YFSETQ. The CDR3 length is 15 residues.

The V gene is TRBV19, the J gene TRBJ2-2; perhaps TRBD1 as D (5 bases). The V gene's germline CDR1 is LNHDA and CDR2 SQIVND (reference sequence). The CDR3 has 15 residues. V lost 0 bases to trimming and J lost 4 bases, with 9 bases between them. In DNA, the CDR3 is TGTGCCAGTAGTATAGAGCAGGGTGGCACCGGGGAGCTGTTTTTT. Its protein product is CASSIEQGGTGELFF. The full variable domain, its missing parts supplied by reference TRBV19 and TRBJ2-2, is DGGITQSPKYLFRKEGQNVTLSCEQNLNHDAMYWYRQDPGQGLRLIYYSQIVNDFQKGDIAEGYSVSREKKESFPLTVTSAQKNPTAFYLCASSIEQGGTGELFFGEGSRLTVL.